Reported below is one T cell receptor beta chain. The method was immunoSEQ multiplex PCR; TCRdb's version includes in-frame clones alone and lacks a portion of them. The sample yields 250,000 to 300,000 clones, 83% seen once. This specimen belongs to a study of blood T cell repertoires in COVID-19. Study-wide context: Nucleic acid was either cDNA or gDNA, and it came from T cells, B-cell-depleted T cells, or PBMCs.

The CDR3 contains 15 residues. The J segment lost 1 base and the V segment lost 6 bases, leaving 1 base of the junction unmatched. Germline values: CDR1 MGHRA, CDR2 YSYEKL. The chain links TRBV4-1 to TRBJ2-1, with 12 bases lining up with TRBD2. The source of this sequence is a man aged 55-75 years who had recovered from COVID-19. Sample: peripheral blood. CDR3 region: CASRGLAGSYNEQFF. CDR3 in DNA: TGCGCCAGCAGGGGACTAGCGGGTTCCTACAATGAGCAGTTCTTC.